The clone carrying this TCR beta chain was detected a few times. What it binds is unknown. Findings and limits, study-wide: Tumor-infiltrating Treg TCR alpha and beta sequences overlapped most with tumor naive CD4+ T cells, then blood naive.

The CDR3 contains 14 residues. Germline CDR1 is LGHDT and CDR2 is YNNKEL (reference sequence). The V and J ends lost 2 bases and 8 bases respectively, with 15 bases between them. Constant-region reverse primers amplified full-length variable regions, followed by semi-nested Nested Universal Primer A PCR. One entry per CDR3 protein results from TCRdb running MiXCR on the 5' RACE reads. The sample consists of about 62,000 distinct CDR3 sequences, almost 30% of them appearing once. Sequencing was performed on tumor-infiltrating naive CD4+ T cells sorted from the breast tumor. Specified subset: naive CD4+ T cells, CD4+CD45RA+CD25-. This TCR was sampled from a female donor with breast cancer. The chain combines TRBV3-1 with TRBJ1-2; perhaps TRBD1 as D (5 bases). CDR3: CASSQYQGEAGYTF. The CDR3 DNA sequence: TGTGCCAGCAGCCAATACCAGGGAGAGGCGGGCTACACCTTC.